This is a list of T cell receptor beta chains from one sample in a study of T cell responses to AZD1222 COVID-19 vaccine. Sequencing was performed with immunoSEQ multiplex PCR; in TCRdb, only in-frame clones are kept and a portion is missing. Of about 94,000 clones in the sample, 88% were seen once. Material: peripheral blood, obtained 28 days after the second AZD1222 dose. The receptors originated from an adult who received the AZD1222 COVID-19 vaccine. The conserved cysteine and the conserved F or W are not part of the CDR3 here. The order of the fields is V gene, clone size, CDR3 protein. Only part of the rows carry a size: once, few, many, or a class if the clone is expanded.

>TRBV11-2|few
ASSTGVYIQY
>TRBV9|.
ASSQGGTGELF
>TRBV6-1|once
ASSEAVRGLTDTQY
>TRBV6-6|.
ASSQGNTGELF
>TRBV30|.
AWIVWRAF
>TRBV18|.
ASSPFLGDEKLF
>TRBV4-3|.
ASSRTGVYGYT
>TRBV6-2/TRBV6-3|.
ASSYKYTEAF
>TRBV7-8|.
ASSLGHQRTGRYEQY
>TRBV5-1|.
ASSPLEGMREKLF
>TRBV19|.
ASSIGRGQGAEAF
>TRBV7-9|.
ASSLSQGVVDTEAF
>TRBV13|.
ASSPLSGMQQY
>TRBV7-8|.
ASSSPAMVMNTEAF
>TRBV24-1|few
ATSDLGFGQPQH
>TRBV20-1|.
SASRGKVETEAF
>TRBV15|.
ATSRVQGGEGDTIY
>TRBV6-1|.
ASSESGGALHEQF
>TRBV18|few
ASSRALGDTEAF
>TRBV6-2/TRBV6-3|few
ASSREGGVFNEQF
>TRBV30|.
AWSGGSYEQY
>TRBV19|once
ASSSRDRASDNYGYT